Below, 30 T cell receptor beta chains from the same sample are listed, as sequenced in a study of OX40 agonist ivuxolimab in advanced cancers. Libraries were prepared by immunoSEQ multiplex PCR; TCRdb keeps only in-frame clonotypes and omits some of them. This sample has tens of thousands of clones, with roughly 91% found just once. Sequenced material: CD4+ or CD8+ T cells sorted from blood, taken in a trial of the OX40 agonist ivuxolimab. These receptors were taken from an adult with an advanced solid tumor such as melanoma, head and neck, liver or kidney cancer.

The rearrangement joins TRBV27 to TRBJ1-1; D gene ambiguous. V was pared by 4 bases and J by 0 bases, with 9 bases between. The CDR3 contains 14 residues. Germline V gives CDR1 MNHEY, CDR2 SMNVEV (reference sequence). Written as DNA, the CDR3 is TGTGCCAGCAGTTGGGGAGCCCTGAACACTGAAGCTTTCTTT. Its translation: CASSWGALNTEAFF.

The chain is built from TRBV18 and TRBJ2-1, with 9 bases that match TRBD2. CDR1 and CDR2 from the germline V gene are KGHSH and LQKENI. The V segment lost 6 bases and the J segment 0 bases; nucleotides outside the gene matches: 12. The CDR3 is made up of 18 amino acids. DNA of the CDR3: TGTGCCAGCTCCATCAGGGGGGCTAGCGGGATCTCCTACAATGAGCAGTTCTTC. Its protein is CASSIRGASGISYNEQFF.

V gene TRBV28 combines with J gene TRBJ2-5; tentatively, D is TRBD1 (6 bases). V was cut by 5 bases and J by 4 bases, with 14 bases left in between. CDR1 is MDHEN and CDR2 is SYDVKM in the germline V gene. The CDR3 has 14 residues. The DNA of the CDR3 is TGTGCCAGCAGTCCCGTGGGCAGGGGAGAGACCCAGTACTTC. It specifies CASSPVGRGETQYF.

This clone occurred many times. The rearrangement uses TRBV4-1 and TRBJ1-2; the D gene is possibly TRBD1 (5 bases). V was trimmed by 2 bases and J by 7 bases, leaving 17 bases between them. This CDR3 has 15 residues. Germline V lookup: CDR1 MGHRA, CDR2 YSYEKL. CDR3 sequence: CASSQLMRGRAGYTF. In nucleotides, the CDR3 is TGCGCCAGCAGCCAATTAATGAGGGGCCGTGCTGGCTACACCTTC.

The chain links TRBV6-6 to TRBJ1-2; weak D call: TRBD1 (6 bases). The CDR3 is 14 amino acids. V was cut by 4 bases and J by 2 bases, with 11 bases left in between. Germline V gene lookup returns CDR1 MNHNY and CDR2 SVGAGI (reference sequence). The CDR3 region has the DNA TGTGCCAGCAGTTTACCAGGGGTGAACTATGGCTACACCTTC. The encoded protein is CASSLPGVNYGYTF.

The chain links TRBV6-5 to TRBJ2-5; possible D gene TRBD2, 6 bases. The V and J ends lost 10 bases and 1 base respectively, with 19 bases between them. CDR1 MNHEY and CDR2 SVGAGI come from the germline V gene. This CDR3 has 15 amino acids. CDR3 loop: CATQGRPPLQETQYF. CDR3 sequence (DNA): TGTGCCACCCAAGGGAGGCCCCCGCTCCAAGAGACCCAGTACTTC.

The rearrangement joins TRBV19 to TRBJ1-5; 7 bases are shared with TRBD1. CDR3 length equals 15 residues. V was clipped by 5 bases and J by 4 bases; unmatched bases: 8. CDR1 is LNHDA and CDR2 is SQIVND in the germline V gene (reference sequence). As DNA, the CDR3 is TGTGCCAGTAGTCCCCTTGGACAGGATAATCAGCCCCAGCATTTT. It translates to CASSPLGQDNQPQHF.

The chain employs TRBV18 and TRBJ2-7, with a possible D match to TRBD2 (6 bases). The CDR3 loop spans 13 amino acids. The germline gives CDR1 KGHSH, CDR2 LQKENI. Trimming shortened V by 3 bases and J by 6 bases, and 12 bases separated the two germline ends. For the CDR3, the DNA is TGTGCCAGCTCACCGCGGGACCAGGGCGAGCAGTACTTC. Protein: CASSPRDQGEQYF.

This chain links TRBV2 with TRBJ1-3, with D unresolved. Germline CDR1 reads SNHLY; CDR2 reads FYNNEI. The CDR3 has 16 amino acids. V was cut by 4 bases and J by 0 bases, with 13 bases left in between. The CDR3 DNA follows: TGTGCCAGCAGTGTCAGAAGGGTCACCTCTGGAAACACCATATATTTT. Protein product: CASSVRRVTSGNTIYF.

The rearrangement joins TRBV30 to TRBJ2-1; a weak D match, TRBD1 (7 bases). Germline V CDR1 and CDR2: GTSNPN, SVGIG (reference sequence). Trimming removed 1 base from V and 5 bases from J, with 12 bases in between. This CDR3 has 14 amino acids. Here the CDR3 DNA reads TGTGCCTGGAGTGCCCAGGGGGGAAACAATGAGCAGTTCTTC. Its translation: CAWSAQGGNNEQFF.

The CDR3 DNA sequence: TGTGCCAGCAGCTTAGGAATGCCGCATCAGCCCCAGCATTTT. Translating gives CASSLGMPHQPQHF. The chain has TRBV7-9 and TRBJ1-5, with D uncertain. This CDR3 spans 14 amino acids. CDR1 and CDR2 from the germline V gene are SEHNR and FQNEAQ (reference sequence). Trimming stripped 1 base from V and 5 bases from J, with 9 bases between.

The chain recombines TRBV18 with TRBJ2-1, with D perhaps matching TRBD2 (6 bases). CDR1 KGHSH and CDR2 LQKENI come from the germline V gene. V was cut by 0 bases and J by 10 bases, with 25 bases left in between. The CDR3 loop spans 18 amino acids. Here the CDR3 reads CASSPPGGSGRLEVEQFF. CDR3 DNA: TGTGCCAGCTCACCACCCGGAGGGTCTGGCAGGCTCGAGGTGGAGCAGTTCTTC.

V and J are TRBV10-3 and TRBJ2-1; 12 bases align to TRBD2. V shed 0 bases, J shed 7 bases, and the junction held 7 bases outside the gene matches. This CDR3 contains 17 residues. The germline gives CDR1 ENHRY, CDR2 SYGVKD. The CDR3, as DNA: TGTGCCATCAGTGAGTCACTAGCGGGAGGAGAGGGGAATGAGCAGTTCTTC. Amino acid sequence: CAISESLAGGEGNEQFF.

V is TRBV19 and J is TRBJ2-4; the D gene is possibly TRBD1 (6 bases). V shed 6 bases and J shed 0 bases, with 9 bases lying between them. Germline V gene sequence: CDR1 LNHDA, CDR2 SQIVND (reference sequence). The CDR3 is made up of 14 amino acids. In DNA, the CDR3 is TGTGCCAGTAGCGTACAGGGAGCCAAAAACATTCAGTACTTC. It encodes CASSVQGAKNIQYF.

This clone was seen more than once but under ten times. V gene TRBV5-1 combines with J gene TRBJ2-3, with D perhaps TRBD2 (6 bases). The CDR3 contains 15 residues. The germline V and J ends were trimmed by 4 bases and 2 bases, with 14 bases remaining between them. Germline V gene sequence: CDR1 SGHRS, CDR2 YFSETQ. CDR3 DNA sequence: TGCGCCAGCAGCATGCCGGCGGGGAACACAGATACGCAGTATTTT. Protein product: CASSMPAGNTDTQYF.

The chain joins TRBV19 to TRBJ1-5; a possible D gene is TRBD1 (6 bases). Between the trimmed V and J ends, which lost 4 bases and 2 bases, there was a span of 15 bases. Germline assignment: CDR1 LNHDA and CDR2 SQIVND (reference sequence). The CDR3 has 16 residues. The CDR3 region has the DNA TGTGCCAGTAGTAAGTGGGACATGGTGGGCAATCAGCCCCAGCATTTT. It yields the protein CASSKWDMVGNQPQHF.

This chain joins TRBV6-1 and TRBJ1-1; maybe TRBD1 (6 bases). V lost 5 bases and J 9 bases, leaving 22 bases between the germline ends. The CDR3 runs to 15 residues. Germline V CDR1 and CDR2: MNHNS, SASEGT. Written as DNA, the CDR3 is TGTGCCAGCAGTCCAGGGGACGCTCAAGGAAAGAAAGCTTTCTTT. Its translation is CASSPGDAQGKKAFF.

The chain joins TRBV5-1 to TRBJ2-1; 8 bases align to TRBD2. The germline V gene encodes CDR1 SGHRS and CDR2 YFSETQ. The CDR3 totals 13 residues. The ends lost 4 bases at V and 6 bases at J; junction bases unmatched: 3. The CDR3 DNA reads TGCGCCAGCAGCCTGGGACTAGTCAATGAGCAGTTCTTC. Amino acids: CASSLGLVNEQFF.

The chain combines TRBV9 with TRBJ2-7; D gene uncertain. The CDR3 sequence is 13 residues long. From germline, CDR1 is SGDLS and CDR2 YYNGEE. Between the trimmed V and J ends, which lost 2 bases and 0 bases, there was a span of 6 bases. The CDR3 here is CASSVSPSYEQYF. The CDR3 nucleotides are TGTGCCAGCAGCGTCAGTCCCTCCTACGAGCAGTACTTC.

The CDR3 here is CASSEDGFGGGNEQYF. CDR3 coding DNA: TGTGCCAGCAGTGAAGACGGTTTTGGAGGAGGAAACGAGCAGTACTTC. The rearrangement links TRBV6-1 to TRBJ2-7; D perhaps matches TRBD2 (5 bases). The ends were cut back, 1 base at V and 5 bases at J, with 18 bases in the middle. Germline values: CDR1 MNHNS, CDR2 SASEGT. The length of the CDR3 is 16 residues.

The CDR3 sequence is CASSPRTERAQYF. CDR3 bases: TGTGCCAGCAGCCCCAGGACAGAGAGGGCCCAGTACTTC. The rearrangement uses TRBV7-2 and TRBJ2-5, with a tentative D call TRBD1 (6 bases). Germline-derived CDR1 and CDR2 are SGHTA and FQGNSA. V was cut by 5 bases and J by 9 bases, with 16 bases left in between. The CDR3 covers 13 residues.

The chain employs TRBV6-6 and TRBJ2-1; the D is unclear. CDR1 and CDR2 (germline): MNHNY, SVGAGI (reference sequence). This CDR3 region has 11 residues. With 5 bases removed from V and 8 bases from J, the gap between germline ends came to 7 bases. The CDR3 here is CASSPQDEQFF. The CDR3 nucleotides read TGTGCCAGCAGTCCCCAGGATGAGCAGTTCTTC.

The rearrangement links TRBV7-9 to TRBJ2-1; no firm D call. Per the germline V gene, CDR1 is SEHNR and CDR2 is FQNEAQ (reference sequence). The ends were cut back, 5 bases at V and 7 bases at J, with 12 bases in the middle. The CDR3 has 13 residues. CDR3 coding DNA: TGTGCCAGCAGCCTGAGTCCGGAAAATGAGCAGTTCTTC. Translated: CASSLSPENEQFF.

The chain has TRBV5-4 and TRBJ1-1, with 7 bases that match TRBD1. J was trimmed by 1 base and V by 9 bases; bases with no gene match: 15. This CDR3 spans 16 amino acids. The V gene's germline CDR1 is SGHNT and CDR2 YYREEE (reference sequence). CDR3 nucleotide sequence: TGTGCCACCTCCTCAGGGGGGGCCATTGGGAACACTGAAGCTTTCTTT. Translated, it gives CATSSGGAIGNTEAFF.

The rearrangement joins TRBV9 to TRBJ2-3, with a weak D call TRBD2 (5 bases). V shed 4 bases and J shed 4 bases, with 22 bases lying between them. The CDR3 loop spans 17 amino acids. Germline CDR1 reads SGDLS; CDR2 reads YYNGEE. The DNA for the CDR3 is TGTGCCAGCAGCCCTCGGGGTCAGCTAGGTTTGGCAGATACGCAGTATTTT. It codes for CASSPRGQLGLADTQYF.

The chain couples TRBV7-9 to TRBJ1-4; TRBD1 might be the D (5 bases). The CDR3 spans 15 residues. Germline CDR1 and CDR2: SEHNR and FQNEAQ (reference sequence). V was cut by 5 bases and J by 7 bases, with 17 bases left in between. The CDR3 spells CASSVELAGSEKLFF. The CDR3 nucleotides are TGTGCCAGCAGCGTAGAGTTGGCAGGGAGTGAAAAACTGTTTTTT.

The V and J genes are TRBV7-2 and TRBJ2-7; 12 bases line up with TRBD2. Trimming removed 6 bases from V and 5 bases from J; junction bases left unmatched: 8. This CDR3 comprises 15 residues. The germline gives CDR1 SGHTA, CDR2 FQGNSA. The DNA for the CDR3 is TGTGCCAGCAGATCCCATCTAGCGGGAGGGGACGAGCAGTACTTC. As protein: CASRSHLAGGDEQYF.

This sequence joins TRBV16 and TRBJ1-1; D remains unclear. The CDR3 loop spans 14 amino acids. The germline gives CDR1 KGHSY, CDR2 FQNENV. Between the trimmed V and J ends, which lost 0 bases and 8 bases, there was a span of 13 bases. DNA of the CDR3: TGTGCCAGCAGCCAATCGGGCGTGGGAAAAGAAGCTTTCTTT. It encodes CASSQSGVGKEAFF.

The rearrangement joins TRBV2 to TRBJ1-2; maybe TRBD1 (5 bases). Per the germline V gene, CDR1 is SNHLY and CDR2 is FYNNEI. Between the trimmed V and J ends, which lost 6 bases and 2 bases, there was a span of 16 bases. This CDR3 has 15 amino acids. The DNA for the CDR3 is TGTGCCAGCAGAGCCGACAGAACTACCAACTATGGCTACACCTTC. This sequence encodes CASRADRTTNYGYTF.

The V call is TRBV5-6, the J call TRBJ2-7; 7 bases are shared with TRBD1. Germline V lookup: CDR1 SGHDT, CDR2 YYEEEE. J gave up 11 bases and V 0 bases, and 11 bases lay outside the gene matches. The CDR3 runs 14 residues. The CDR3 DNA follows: TGTGCCAGCAGCTTGGGTTACTTGAGGGGGCAGGAGTACTTC. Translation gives CASSLGYLRGQEYF.